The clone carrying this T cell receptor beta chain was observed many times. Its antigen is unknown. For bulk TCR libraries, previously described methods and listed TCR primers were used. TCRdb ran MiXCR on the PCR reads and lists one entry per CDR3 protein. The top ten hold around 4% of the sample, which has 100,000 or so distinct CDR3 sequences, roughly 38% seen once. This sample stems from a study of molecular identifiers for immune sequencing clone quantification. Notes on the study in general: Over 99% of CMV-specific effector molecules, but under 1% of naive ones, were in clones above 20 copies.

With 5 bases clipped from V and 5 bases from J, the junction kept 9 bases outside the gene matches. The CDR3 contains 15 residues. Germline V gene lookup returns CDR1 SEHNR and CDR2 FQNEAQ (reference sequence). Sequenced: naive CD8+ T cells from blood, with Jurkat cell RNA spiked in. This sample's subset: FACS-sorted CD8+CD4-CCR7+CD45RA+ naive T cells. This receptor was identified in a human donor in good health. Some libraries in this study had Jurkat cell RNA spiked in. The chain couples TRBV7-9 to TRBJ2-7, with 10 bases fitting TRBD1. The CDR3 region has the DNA TGTGCCAGCAGCCGATCCGGGACAGGGGAGGACGAGCAGTACTTC. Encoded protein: CASSRSGTGEDEQYF.